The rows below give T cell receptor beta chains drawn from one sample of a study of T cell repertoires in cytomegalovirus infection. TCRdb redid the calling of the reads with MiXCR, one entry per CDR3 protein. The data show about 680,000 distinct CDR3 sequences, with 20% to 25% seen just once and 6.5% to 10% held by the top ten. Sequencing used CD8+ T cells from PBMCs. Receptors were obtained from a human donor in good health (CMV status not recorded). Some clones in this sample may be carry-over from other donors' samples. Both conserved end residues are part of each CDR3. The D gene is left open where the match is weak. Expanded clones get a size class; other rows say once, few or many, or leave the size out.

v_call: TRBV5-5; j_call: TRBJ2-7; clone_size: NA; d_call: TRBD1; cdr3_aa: CASSLEGQGYPYEQYF; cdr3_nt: TGTGCCAGCAGCTTGGAGGGACAGGGATATCCCTACGAGCAGTACTTC
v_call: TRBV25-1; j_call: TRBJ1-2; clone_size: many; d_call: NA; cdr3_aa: CASSEKGLANYGYTF; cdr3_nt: TGTGCCAGCAGTGAAAAAGGGTTAGCTAACTATGGCTACACCTTC
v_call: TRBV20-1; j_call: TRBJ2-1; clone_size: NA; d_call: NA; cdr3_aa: CSARDGIPKPYNEQFF; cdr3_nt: TGCAGTGCTAGAGATGGGATCCCAAAGCCCTACAATGAGCAGTTCTTC
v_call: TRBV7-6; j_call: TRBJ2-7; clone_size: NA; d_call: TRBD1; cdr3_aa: CASSSRPGGLTSYEQYF; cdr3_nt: TGTGCCAGCAGCTCTAGGCCAGGGGGCCTCACCTCCTACGAGCAGTACTTC
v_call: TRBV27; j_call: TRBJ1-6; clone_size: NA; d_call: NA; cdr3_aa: CASSFSTVSPLHF; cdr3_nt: TGTGCCAGCAGTTTTTCGACGGTCTCACCCCTCCACTTT
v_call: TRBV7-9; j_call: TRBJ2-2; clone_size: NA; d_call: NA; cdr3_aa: CAIRTAGELFF; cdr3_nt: TGTGCCATCAGGACGGCCGGGGAGCTGTTTTTT
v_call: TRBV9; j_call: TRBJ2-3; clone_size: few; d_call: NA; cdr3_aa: CASSTDGTDTQYF; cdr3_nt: TGTGCCAGCAGCACTGATGGCACAGATACGCAGTATTTT
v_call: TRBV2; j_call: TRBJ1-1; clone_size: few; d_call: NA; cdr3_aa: CASAGDLRRTEAFF; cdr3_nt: TGTGCCAGCGCGGGGGACCTTCGGAGGACTGAAGCTTTCTTT
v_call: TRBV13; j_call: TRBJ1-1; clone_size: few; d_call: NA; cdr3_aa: CASSPRGSLMEAFF; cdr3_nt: TGTGCCAGCAGCCCACGTGGGTCCCTAATGGAGGCTTTCTTT
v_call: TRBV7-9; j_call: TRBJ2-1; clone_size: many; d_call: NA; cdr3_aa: CASSLGTKSSYNEQFF; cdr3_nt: TGTGCCAGCAGCCTGGGGACAAAGAGCTCCTACAATGAGCAGTTCTTC
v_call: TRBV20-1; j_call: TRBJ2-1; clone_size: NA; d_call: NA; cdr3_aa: CSAPGFLGDYNEQFF; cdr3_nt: TGCAGTGCTCCAGGGTTTCTAGGAGACTACAATGAGCAGTTCTTC
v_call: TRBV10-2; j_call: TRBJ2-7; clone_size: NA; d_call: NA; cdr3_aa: CASSESGPRVHEQYF; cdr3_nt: TGCGCCAGCAGTGAGTCTGGCCCGCGGGTCCACGAGCAGTACTTC
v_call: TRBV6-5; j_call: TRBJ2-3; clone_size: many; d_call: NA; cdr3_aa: CASSYLAGRTDTQYF; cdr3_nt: TGTGCCAGCAGTTACTTGGCGGGCCGCACAGATACGCAGTATTTT
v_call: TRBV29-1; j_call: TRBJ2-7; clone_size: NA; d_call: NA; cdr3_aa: CSVRWSGFYEQYF; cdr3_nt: TGCAGCGTAAGATGGTCCGGATTCTACGAGCAGTACTTC
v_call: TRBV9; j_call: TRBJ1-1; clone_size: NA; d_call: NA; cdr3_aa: CASSVFGEGTEAFF; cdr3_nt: TGTGCCAGCAGCGTATTTGGGGAAGGCACTGAAGCTTTCTTT
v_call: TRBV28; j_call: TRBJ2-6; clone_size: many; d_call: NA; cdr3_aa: CASDRRGSSTGANVLTF; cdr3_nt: TGTGCCAGCGACCGACGGGGCAGCTCAACTGGGGCCAACGTCCTGACTTTC
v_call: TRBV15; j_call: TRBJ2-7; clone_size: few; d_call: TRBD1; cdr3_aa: CATTQDRGTYEQYF; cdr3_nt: TGTGCCACCACGCAGGACAGGGGGACCTACGAGCAGTACTTC
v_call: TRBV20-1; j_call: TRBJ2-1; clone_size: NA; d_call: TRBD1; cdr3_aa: CSARSLDRGNEQFF; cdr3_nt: TGCAGTGCTAGGTCACTGGACAGGGGGAATGAGCAGTTCTTC
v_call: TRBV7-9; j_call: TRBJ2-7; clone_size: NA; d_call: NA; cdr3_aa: CASSGPPGTYEQYF; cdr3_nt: TGTGCCAGCAGCGGCCCTCCGGGGACCTACGAGCAGTACTTC
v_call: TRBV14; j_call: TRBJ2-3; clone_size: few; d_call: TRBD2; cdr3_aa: CASRWTGGPTDTQYF; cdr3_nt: TGTGCCAGCAGATGGACGGGGGGTCCCACAGATACGCAGTATTTT
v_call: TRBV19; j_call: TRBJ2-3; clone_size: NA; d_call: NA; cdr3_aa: CASSIGLRISTDTQYF; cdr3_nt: TGTGCCAGTAGTATAGGACTGCGTATAAGCACAGATACGCAGTATTTT
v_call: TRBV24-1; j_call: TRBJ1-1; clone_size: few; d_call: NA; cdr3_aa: CATSDGSSGRTEAFF; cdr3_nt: TGTGCCACCAGTGATGGAAGCTCAGGGAGAACTGAAGCTTTCTTT
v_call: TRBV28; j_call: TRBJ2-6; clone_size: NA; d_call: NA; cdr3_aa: CATHPFDRIPLSGANVLTF; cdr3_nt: TGTGCCACCCACCCCTTCGACCGTATCCCCCTCTCTGGGGCCAACGTCCTGACTTTC
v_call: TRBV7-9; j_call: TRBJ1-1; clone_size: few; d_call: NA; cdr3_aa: CASSLLGVPMNTEAFF; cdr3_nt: TGTGCCAGCAGCTTATTGGGGGTTCCCATGAACACTGAAGCTTTCTTT
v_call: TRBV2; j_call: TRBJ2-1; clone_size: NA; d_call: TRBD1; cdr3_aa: CASIGGQGSNEQFF; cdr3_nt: TGTGCCAGCATCGGGGGACAGGGGTCTAATGAGCAGTTCTTC
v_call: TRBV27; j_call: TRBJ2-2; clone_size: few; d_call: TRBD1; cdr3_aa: CGTGFNTGELFF; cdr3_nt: TGTGGGACAGGGTTTAACACCGGGGAGCTGTTTTTT
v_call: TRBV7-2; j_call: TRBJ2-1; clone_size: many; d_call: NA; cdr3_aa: CASSLGLASYNEQFF; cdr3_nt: TGTGCCAGCAGCTTAGGGCTAGCGAGCTACAATGAGCAGTTCTTC
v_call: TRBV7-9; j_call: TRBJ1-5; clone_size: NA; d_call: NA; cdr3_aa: CASSLFSGDSNQPQHF; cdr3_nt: TGTGCCAGCAGCTTATTTTCAGGGGATAGCAATCAGCCCCAGCATTTT
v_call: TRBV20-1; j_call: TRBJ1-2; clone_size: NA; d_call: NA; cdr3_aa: CSARVREGINYGYTF; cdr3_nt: TGCAGTGCTAGAGTTAGGGAGGGGATTAACTATGGCTACACCTTC
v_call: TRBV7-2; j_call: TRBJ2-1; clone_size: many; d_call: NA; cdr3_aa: CASSFIQNPYNEQFF; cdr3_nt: TGTGCCAGCAGCTTCATCCAAAATCCCTACAATGAGCAGTTCTTC
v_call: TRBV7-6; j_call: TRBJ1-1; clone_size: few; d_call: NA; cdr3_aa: CASSPGEAKYMNTEAFF; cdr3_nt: TGTGCCAGCAGTCCGGGGGAAGCTAAGTATATGAACACTGAAGCTTTCTTT
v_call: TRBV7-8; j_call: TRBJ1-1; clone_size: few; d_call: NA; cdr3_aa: CASSLARFRRGPNTEAFF; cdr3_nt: TGTGCCAGCAGCTTAGCTCGTTTTCGGAGGGGCCCGAACACTGAAGCTTTCTTT
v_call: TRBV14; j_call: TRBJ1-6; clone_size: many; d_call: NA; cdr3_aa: CASSQAHTALGYNSPLHF; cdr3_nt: TGTGCCAGCAGCCAAGCACATACGGCCCTTGGGTATAATTCACCCCTCCACTTT
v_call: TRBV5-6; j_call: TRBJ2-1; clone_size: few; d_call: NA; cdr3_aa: CASSLGTSNGNEQFF; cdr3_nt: TGTGCCAGCAGCTTGGGGACAAGCAATGGCAATGAGCAGTTCTTC
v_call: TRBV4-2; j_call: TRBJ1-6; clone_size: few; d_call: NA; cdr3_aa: CASSQASVGRNSPLHF; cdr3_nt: TGTGCCAGCAGCCAAGCCTCAGTAGGGCGCAATTCACCCCTCCACTTT
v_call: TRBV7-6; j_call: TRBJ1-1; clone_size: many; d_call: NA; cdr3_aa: CASSLAGEGEAEAFF; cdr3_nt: TGTGCCAGCAGCTTAGCAGGGGAAGGTGAGGCTGAAGCTTTCTTT
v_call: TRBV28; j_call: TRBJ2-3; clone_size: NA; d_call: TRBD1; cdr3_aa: CAIGTGGTDTQYF; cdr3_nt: TGTGCCATAGGGACAGGGGGCACAGATACGCAGTATTTT
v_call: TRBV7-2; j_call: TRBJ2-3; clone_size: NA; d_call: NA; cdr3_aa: CASSPEDREFEAETRYAVF; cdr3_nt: TGTGCCAGCAGCCCAGAGGATAGAGAATTTGAGGCGGAGACCAGATACGCAGTATTT
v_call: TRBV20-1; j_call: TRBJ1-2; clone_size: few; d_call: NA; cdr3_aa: CSARDPSQIRRADYNYGYTF; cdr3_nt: TGCAGTGCTAGAGACCCTTCCCAAATCCGGAGGGCAGACTATAACTATGGCTACACCTTC
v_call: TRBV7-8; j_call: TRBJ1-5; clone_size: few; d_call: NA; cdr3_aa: CASSLPPANYSNQPQHF; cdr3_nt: TGTGCCAGCAGCTTACCTCCAGCTAATTATAGCAATCAGCCCCAGCATTTT
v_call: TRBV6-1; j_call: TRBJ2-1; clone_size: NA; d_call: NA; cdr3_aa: CASSGSTWGLVGNEQFF; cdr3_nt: TGTGCCAGCAGTGGTTCGACATGGGGTTTGGTGGGGAATGAGCAGTTCTTC
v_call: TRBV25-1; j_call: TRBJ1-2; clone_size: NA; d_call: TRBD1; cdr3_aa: CASSEDKTGVQEGYTF; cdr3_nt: TGTGCCAGCAGTGAAGATAAGACAGGGGTACAGGAGGGCTACACCTTC
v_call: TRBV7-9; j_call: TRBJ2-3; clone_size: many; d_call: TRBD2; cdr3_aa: CASSPSSGGALNTQYF; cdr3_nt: TGTGCCAGCAGCCCCTCTAGCGGGGGGGCCTTAAATACGCAGTATTTT
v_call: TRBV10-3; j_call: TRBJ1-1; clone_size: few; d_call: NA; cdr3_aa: CAAQPGTEAFF; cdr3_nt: TGTGCCGCCCAACCGGGCACTGAAGCTTTCTTT
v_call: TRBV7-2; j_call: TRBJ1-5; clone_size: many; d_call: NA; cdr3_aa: CASSLRGNQPQHF; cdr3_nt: TGTGCCAGCAGCCTAAGGGGGAATCAGCCCCAGCATTTT
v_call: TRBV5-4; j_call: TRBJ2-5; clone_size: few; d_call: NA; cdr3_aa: CASSSPGVQETQYF; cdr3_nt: TGTGCCAGCAGCTCTCCGGGGGTACAAGAGACCCAGTACTTC
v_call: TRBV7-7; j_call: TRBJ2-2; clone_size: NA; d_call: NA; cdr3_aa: CASRVGLTGELFF; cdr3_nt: TGTGCTAGCAGAGTGGGCCTCACCGGGGAGCTGTTTTTT
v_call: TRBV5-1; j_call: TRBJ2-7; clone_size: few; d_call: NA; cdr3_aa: CASRKGPYEQYF; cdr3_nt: TGCGCCAGCAGGAAAGGACCCTACGAGCAGTACTTC
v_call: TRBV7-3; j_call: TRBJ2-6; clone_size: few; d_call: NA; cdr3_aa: CASSLSTSGANVLTF; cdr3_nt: TGTGCCAGCAGCTTAAGTACCTCTGGGGCCAACGTCCTGACTTTC